Here is one T cell receptor beta chain with its context. Its antigen is still unknown. This entry comes from a study of cytomegalovirus exposure and HLA in healthy donors. PCR employed 60 Vbeta and 13 Jbeta primers. Assay: immunoSEQ multiplex PCR; the TCRdb copy retains only in-frame clones and omits some. The sample shows roughly 120,000 clones, 80% to 85% of them seen only once. This CDR3 region has 13 residues. Trimming pared 5 bases from V and 2 bases from J, leaving 10 bases between. The germline CDR1 and CDR2 sequences are SGHVS and FNYEAQ. At sampling all donors were nominally healthy, likely with unrecorded immune exposures. Study findings and constraints: Judged likely to be a sequencing artifact was a cluster of highly shared sequence variants. Later on, an analysis found that several of the most significant clusters appeared to be linked to common viral pathogens, which included parvovirus B19.

Material for sequencing was PBMCs. The sequence was collected from a human donor in good health. The chain is built from TRBV7-6 and TRBJ2-7, with D possibly matching TRBD1 (5 bases). The CDR3 is CASSPGQTYEQYF. The CDR3 bases are TGTGCCAGCAGCCCAGGGCAGACCTACGAGCAGTACTTC.